This T cell receptor beta chain was captured by sequencing in a study of molecular identifiers for immune sequencing clone quantification. Study-wide results and caveats: Reportedly, one cell's Jurkat TCR RNA was detected within 1,100,000 naive CD8 cells.

The CDR3 covers 15 residues. Germline V gene lookup returns CDR1 ENHRY and CDR2 SYGVKD. The V and J ends lost 0 bases and 4 bases, in that order; junction bases with no gene match: 4. Naive CD8 T cells were sorted as CD8+CD4-CCR7+CD45RA+. This clonotype was counted many times. Its cognate antigen is unknown. Previously described methods with listed TCR primers produced the bulk TCR libraries. A single record per CDR3 protein comes from TCRdb applying MiXCR to the PCR reads. The data contain just under 650,000 distinct CDR3 sequences, 15% to 20% of them singletons. The rearrangement joins TRBV10-3 to TRBJ2-7; 9 bases agree with TRBD2. This TCR derives from a human donor in good health. Some libraries in this study had Jurkat cell RNA spiked in. The sample was naive CD8+ T cells from blood, with Jurkat cell RNA spiked in. Stated subset: FACS-sorted CD8+CD4-CCR7+CD45RA+ naive T cells. Written as DNA, the CDR3 is TGTGCCATCAGTGAGTCGGCGGGAGGGCCTTACGAGCAGTACTTC. Translated: CAISESAGGPYEQYF.